A single sample is the source of the 10 T cell receptor beta chains below, sequenced in a study of shared clonotypes between healthy human individuals. Naive-designated CD8 cells lacked CD45RO, were positively enriched for CCR7, and omitted terminally differentiated effector memory CD45RA+ cells. The assay was immunoSEQ multiplex PCR, and TCRdb's table has in-frame clones only and misses some. This table has some 2,100,000 clones, around 93% appearing once. Sequenced input: naive CD8+ T cells from PBMCs. These receptors all stem from a man between 18 and 35 years old in good health. Some clones in this sample may be carry-over from other donors' samples.

The genes are TRBV28 and TRBJ2-2, with D perhaps TRBD1 (6 bases). Per germline, CDR1 MDHEN and CDR2 SYDVKM. This CDR3 region has 16 residues. V shed 5 bases and J shed 1 base, with 14 bases lying between them. The CDR3: CASSTTGTQNTGELFF. CDR3 nucleotide sequence: TGTGCCAGCAGTACTACCGGGACACAGAACACCGGGGAGCTGTTTTTT.

The chain uses TRBV5-1 and TRBJ2-2; unclear D gene. The length of the CDR3 is 12 residues. The germline V gene has CDR1 SGHRS and CDR2 YFSETQ. V lost 6 bases and J 8 bases, leaving 11 bases between the germline ends. This chain's CDR3 is CASIGSLGELFF. The CDR3 DNA follows: TGCGCCAGCATTGGGTCCCTAGGGGAGCTGTTTTTT.

This clone has only a few counts. V is TRBV30 and J is TRBJ1-2; D uncertain. This CDR3 has 14 residues. Deletions cut 0 bases from V and 0 bases from J, with 8 bases between. Germline V gene lookup returns CDR1 GTSNPN and CDR2 SVGIG (reference sequence). This CDR3 is CAWSVLGSNYGYTF. In nucleotides, the CDR3 is TGTGCCTGGAGTGTACTCGGTTCTAACTATGGCTACACCTTC.

This sequence joins TRBV4-1 and TRBJ2-2; no clear D gene. Per germline, CDR1 MGHRA and CDR2 YSYEKL. The CDR3 spans 14 residues. V was pared by 3 bases and J by 8 bases, with 13 bases between. This CDR3 reads CASSHRLVGGELFF. CDR3 DNA sequence: TGCGCCAGCAGCCACAGATTGGTGGGAGGGGAGCTGTTTTTT.

V is TRBV30 and J is TRBJ2-7, with unresolved D. This CDR3 contains 13 residues. Between the trimmed V and J ends, which lost 5 bases and 7 bases, there was a span of 18 bases. Germline V gives CDR1 GTSNPN, CDR2 SVGIG (reference sequence). The CDR3 DNA reads as TGTGCCTGGGGTTCGGGCACGATGTGGGAGCAGTACTTC. Protein sequence: CAWGSGTMWEQYF.

This chain joins TRBV6-1 and TRBJ1-2; perhaps TRBD1 as D (6 bases). V gave up 6 bases and J gave up 8 bases, with 19 bases separating them. The CDR3 length is 14 residues. CDR1 and CDR2 (germline): MNHNS, SASEGT. The DNA of the CDR3 is TGTGCCAGCAGCGCCTTAGGGACATTTGAAGGCTACACCTTC. This sequence encodes CASSALGTFEGYTF.

The genes are TRBV28 and TRBJ2-2, with unresolved D. This CDR3 comprises 16 residues. Germline V gene sequence: CDR1 MDHEN, CDR2 SYDVKM. Trimming left V 6 bases short and J 1 base short, with 15 bases between. CDR3 nucleotide sequence: TGTGCCAGCAGCACCCTGGGGTGGCAGAACACCGGGGAGCTGTTTTTT. This translates into CASSTLGWQNTGELFF.

J is TRBJ2-3 and V is TRBV10-2; the match to TRBD1 covers 7 bases. Germline assignment: CDR1 WSHSY and CDR2 SAAADI. J was trimmed by 2 bases and V by 8 bases; bases with no gene match: 4. The CDR3 is 13 residues long. CDR3 residues: CASRDRNTDTQYF. CDR3 DNA: TGCGCCAGCCGGGACAGAAACACAGATACGCAGTATTTT.

The chain combines TRBV4-3 with TRBJ2-2, with TRBD2 identical over 7 bases. Germline lookup yields CDR1 LGHNA and CDR2 YSLEER. The length of the CDR3 is 19 residues. The ends lost 0 bases at V and 0 bases at J; junction bases unmatched: 10. The CDR3 sequence: CASSQDPPTSATNTGELFF. The CDR3 DNA sequence: TGCGCCAGCAGCCAAGATCCCCCCACTAGCGCCACGAACACCGGGGAGCTGTTTTTT.

V is TRBV4-2 and J is TRBJ1-3; no definite D call. Germline CDR1 is LGHNA and CDR2 is YNFKEQ. This CDR3 contains 16 residues. The V gene lost 2 bases and the J gene lost 0 bases, with 11 bases spanning the gap. The CDR3 protein is CASSQPARDSGNTIYF. Here the CDR3 DNA reads TGTGCCAGCAGCCAACCCGCGCGGGACTCTGGAAACACCATATATTTT.